This entry concerns a single T cell receptor (beta chain). In its sample, this clonotype comes out as large (0.1 to 1%). It has no known antigen specificity. No clone much larger than this one lies a single base away; base qualities are absent. Unsorted PBMC libraries were generated from 2 million PBMCs stored in RNAlater at -80 °C until RNA extraction. PBMCs were separated from peripheral blood using Ficoll-Hypaque density gradient centrifugation and then cryopreserved in liquid nitrogen. Per the germline V gene (reference sequence), MNHEY is the CDR1 and SMNVEV is the CDR2. For this chain, trimming is 5 bases at the V end and 2 bases at the J end, and the number of junction bases without a gene match is 5. The CDR3 holds 16 amino acids from the cysteine to the phenylalanine. Just CDR3 DNA is preserved here, 48 bases in frame from base 1. This sample stems from a study of neurological immune-mediated disorders (dated by TCRdb to between 2017 and 2020). With regard to the full study: The study compared peripheral blood TCR-beta repertoires of HTLV-I-associated myelopathy (HAM/TSP) patients, multiple sclerosis patients and healthy controls using UMI-based sequencing. The 85 to 110 TCR-beta libraries included longitudinal samples, technical triplicates and paired sorted CD4+ and CD8+ T-cell subsets alongside PBMC samples. The cohort was made up of about 66 subjects, consisting of about 15 HAM/TSP patients, 35 or so multiple sclerosis patients and around 20 healthy controls.

Study-level results and caveats: Across subjects, expanded clones never shared an identical CDR3 amino acid sequence, which suggests that the TCR-beta repertoires in every group were private. TCR clonal expansion was highest in HAM/TSP patients and lowest in MS patients, with MS patients falling below even healthy controls.

cDNA was synthesized by template-switch 5'RACE using a primer carrying a 10-nucleotide random unique molecular identifier by which each TCR transcript was tagged. Each sequencing run produced over 190 million TCR-beta sequences covering 15-18 subjects. Total RNA was extracted with the RNeasy kit. The KAPA Real-time Library Amplification kit was used to amplify TCR-beta VDJ regions with primers targeting the TCR constant region and the 5'RACE anchor. Sample indexes and Illumina adaptors were added in a first PCR, and a second PCR then increased library yield. The roughly 650 bp TCR product was size-selected on a 2% E-gel SizeSelection system after Ampure bead purification. Before pooling, libraries had their quality checked on a Bioanalyzer, their concentration measured with Qubit, and their quantity determined with the Kapa Library Quantification kit. Libraries were sequenced paired-end 2 x 150 bp on an Illumina HiSeq 2500. To increase sequence diversity, about 25-31% phiX was spiked into each library pool. The paper's processing steps were these. The quality-filtered reads were processed with the UMI-based MiGEC pipeline, whose error correction step removed more than 80% of the raw TCR sequences. IMGT germline references were used for aligning VDJ genes, and each clonotype was defined as a unique CDR3 amino acid sequence together with its V-J genes. VDJtools evaluated clonal expansion, Shannon diversity and CDR3 relatedness (CalcPairwiseDistances, ClusterSamples); CLCbio workbench built phylogenetic trees. Using coefficient-of-variation modelling across technical triplicates, the study counted a clone as expanded if it had at least 8 unique UMIs. Using fastp at Q25 and MiXCR, TCRdb reprocessed the public reads and kept productive beta chains. Under each unique CDR3 protein, matching rows form one entry showing the most common genes and DNA. The V and J calls reflect TCRdb's pipeline rather than the authors' work. The sample yields approximately 36,000 distinct CDR3 sequences; 11% to 15% were counted once. 20% to 30% of the sample belongs to the ten largest clones.

The rearranged segments are TRBV27 and TRBJ2-5, and 13 junction bases match TRBD2. The TCR comes from a woman aged 45-65 years with HTLV-1-associated myelopathy (HAM/TSP). What was sequenced was PBMCs. This receptor has the CDR3 CASSEGLAGLQETQYF. The sequence in DNA is TGTGCCAGCAGTGAGGGACTAGCGGGGCTACAAGAGACCCAGTACTTC.